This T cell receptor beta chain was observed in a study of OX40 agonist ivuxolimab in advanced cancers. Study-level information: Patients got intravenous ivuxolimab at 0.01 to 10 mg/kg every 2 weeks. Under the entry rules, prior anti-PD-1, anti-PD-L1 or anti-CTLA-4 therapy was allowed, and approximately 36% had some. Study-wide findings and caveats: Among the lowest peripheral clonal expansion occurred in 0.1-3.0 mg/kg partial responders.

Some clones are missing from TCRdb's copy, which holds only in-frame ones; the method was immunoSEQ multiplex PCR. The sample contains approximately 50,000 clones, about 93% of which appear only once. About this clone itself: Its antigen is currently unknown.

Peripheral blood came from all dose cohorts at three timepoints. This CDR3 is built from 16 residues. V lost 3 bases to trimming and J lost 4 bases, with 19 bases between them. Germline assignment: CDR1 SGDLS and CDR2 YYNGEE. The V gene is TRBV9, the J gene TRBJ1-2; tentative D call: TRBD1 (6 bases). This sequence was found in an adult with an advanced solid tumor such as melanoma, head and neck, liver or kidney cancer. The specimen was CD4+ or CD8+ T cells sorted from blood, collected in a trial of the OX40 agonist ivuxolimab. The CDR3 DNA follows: TGTGCCAGCAGCGATAACAGGGTCACCCCGGGCTATGGCTACACCTTC. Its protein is CASSDNRVTPGYGYTF.